This TCR beta chain was recovered during a study of T-cell reconstitution after alpha-beta-depleted transplantation in children. This clonotype was seen at least ten times. With 6 bases removed from V and 3 bases from J, the gap between germline ends came to 15 bases. The CDR3 sequence is 14 residues long. Germline values: CDR1 DFQATT, CDR2 SNEGSKA (reference sequence). Unique molecular identifiers were incorporated when the TCRbeta library was constructed. TCRdb passed the PCR reads through MiXCR, listing each CDR3 protein once. The sample carries about 230,000 distinct CDR3 sequences, 8% to 10% recorded once.

This sequence was found in a human donor who donated a stem cell graft to a child with acute lymphoblastic leukemia. This specimen was PBMCs from the stem cell graft donor, taken from the stem cell graft. The J gene is TRBJ2-1, the V gene TRBV20-1; D assignment may be TRBD1 or TRBD2 (5 bases each). The CDR3: CSAEGPPNYNEQFF. CDR3 nucleotide sequence: TGCAGTGCAGAGGGGCCCCCAAACTACAATGAGCAGTTCTTC.